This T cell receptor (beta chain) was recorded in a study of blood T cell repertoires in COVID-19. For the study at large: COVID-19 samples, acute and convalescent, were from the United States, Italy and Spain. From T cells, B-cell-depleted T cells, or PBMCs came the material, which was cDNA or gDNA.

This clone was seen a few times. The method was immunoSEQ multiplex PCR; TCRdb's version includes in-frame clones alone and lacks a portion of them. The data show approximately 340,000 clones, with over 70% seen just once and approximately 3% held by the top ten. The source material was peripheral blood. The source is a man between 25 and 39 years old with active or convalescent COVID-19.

The CDR3 is CASSLMLGDYAQHF. CDR3 DNA sequence: TGCGCCAGCAGCCTCATGCTCGGGGATTATGCCCAGCATTTT. The V call is TRBV4-1, the J call TRBJ1-5; D unclear. Germline loops: CDR1 MGHRA, CDR2 YSYEKL. The V gene lost 4 bases and the J gene lost 11 bases, with 18 bases spanning the gap. CDR3 length: 14 amino acids.